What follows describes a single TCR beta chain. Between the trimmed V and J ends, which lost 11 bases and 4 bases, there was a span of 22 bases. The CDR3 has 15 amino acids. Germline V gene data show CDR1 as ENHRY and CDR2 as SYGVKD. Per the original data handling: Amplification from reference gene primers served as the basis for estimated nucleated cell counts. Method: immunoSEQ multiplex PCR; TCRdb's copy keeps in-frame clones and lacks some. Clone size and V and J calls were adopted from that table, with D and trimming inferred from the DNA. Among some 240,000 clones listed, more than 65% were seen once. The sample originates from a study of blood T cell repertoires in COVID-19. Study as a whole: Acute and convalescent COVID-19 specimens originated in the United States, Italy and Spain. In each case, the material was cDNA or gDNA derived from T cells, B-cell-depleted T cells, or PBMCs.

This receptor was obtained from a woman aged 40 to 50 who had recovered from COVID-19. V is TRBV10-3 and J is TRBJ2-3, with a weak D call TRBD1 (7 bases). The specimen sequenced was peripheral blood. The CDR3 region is CAAGSNRGSADTQYF. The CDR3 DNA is TGTGCCGCGGGATCAAACAGGGGTAGTGCAGATACGCAGTATTTT.